Listed below are T cell receptor beta chains from one sample, sequenced in a study of cytomegalovirus exposure and HLA in healthy donors. Data came from immunoSEQ multiplex PCR; TCRdb stores just in-frame clones and leaves some out. The sample gives some 180,000 clones, roughly three quarters of which show up once; roughly 3% is in the top ten. Sequenced material: PBMCs. These receptors came from a male donor in good health and CMV-seronegative. Each CDR3 is given with its conserved first and last residue. The D gene is left open where the match is weak. Part of the rows lack a size; the others show once, few, many or a class for expanded clones.

cdr3_length clone_size j_call v_call d_call cdr3_aa cdr3_nt
15 - TRBJ1-3 TRBV10-3 TRBD1 CAIRDAGGPGNTIYF TGTGCCATCAGGGACGCAGGGGGCCCTGGAAACACCATATATTTT
11 - TRBJ2-1 TRBV14 - CASSLYNEQFF TGTGCCAGCAGCCTATACAATGAGCAGTTCTTC
14 few TRBJ2-3 TRBV10-3 TRBD2 CAISRAGVGDTQYF TGTGCCATCAGTCGAGCGGGAGTAGGAGATACGCAGTATTTT
16 - TRBJ2-5 TRBV9 - CASSVLEGRFQETQYF TGTGCCAGCAGCGTTCTGGAGGGTCGATTCCAAGAGACCCAGTACTTC
15 - TRBJ1-6 TRBV30 - CAWSVRTGLNSPLHF TGTGCCTGGAGTGTACGAACAGGGTTAAATTCACCCCTCCACTTT
14 - TRBJ2-7 TRBV28 TRBD2 CASSLSGEGYEQYF TGTGCCAGCAGTTTATCGGGGGAGGGGTACGAGCAGTACTTC
15 - TRBJ2-7 TRBV5-1 TRBD1 CASSLVQGAYYEQYF TGCGCCAGCAGCTTGGTGCAGGGGGCTTACTACGAGCAGTACTTC
14 - TRBJ1-5 TRBV30 - CAWSAQASNQPQHF TGTGCCTGGAGTGCTCAGGCTAGCAATCAGCCCCAGCATTTT
18 - TRBJ2-6 TRBV9 TRBD2 CASSPGASGGGGANVLTF TGTGCCAGCAGCCCCGGAGCTAGCGGGGGGGGTGGGGCCAACGTCCTGACTTTC
14 - TRBJ1-1 TRBV30 - CAWGKTGFNTEAFF TGTGCCTGGGGGAAAACAGGGTTCAACACTGAAGCTTTCTTT
15 - TRBJ2-7 TRBV6-5 - CASSYGGEGAYEQYF TGTGCCAGCAGTTACGGGGGGGAGGGGGCCTACGAGCAGTACTTC
15 - TRBJ2-6 TRBV9 - CASSVFNSGANVLTF TGTGCCAGCAGCGTGTTCAACTCTGGGGCCAACGTCCTGACTTTC
13 - TRBJ2-3 TRBV25-1 - CASSEPGTDTQYF TGTGCCAGCAGTGAACCCGGGACAGATACGCAGTATTTT
15 - TRBJ1-5 TRBV10-2 - CASSAGQLSNQPQHF TGCGCCAGCAGCGCCGGACAGTTGAGCAATCAGCCCCAGCATTTT
15 - TRBJ1-1 TRBV14 - CASSQDERPGTEAFF TGTGCCAGCAGCCAAGATGAGAGGCCAGGGACTGAAGCTTTCTTT
14 - TRBJ1-1 TRBV29-1 - CSVVRSDTNTEAFF TGCAGCGTTGTCAGGTCCGACACGAACACTGAAGCTTTCTTT
16 - TRBJ2-7 TRBV28 TRBD2 CASSLSTTSGRVEQYF TGTGCCAGCAGTTTGTCGACAACTAGCGGGAGGGTTGAGCAGTACTTC
14 - TRBJ2-5 TRBV7-9 - CASSLVGVQETQYF TGTGCCAGCAGCTTAGTAGGGGTCCAAGAGACCCAGTACTTC
12 - TRBJ2-7 TRBV5-1 - CASSTDFYEQYF TGCGCCAGCAGCACCGACTTCTACGAGCAGTACTTC
16 - TRBJ2-7 TRBV6-5 TRBD1 CASSYSVGDSSYEQYF TGTGCCAGCAGTTACTCAGTCGGGGACAGCTCCTACGAGCAGTACTTC
12 - TRBJ1-2 TRBV30 - CAWRGYRDGYTF TGTGCCTGGAGGGGCTACAGGGACGGCTACACCTTC
12 - TRBJ2-7 TRBV7-2 TRBD1 CASSPTGAEQYF TGTGCCAGCAGCCCGACAGGGGCCGAGCAGTACTTC
13 - TRBJ1-2 TRBV14 - CASSHLSRAGYTF TGTGCCAGCAGCCATTTATCCAGGGCTGGCTACACCTTC
14 few TRBJ1-5 TRBV19 TRBD1 CASSGTGGSQPQHF TGTGCCAGTAGTGGGACAGGGGGCAGCCAGCCCCAGCATTTT
12 - TRBJ1-6 TRBV6-5 - CASSAGGSPLHF TGTGCCAGCAGTGCCGGGGGTTCACCCCTCCACTTT
14 - TRBJ2-7 TRBV28 TRBD2 CASSLLAGSYEQYF TGTGCCAGCAGTTTACTAGCGGGGTCCTACGAGCAGTACTTC
14 - TRBJ1-6 TRBV5-1 - CASSLDSSNSPLHF TGCGCCAGCAGCTTAGACAGTTCTAATTCACCCCTCCACTTT
15 - TRBJ2-1 TRBV7-9 - CASSPRGAAYNEQFF TGTGCCAGCAGCCCGCGCGGGGCGGCTTACAATGAGCAGTTCTTC
15 - TRBJ2-7 TRBV6-5 TRBD1 CASRMIPGQGNEQYF TGTGCCAGCAGAATGATCCCGGGACAGGGGAACGAGCAGTACTTC
14 - TRBJ1-5 TRBV6-4 - CASSEHLSNQPQHF TGTGCCAGCAGTGAACACCTTAGCAATCAGCCCCAGCATTTT
14 - TRBJ1-5 TRBV30 - CAWSVEGRNQPQHF TGTGCCTGGAGTGTAGAGGGGAGGAATCAGCCCCAGCATTTT
16 - TRBJ1-5 TRBV6-5 - CASSYRPPGLDQPQHF TGTGCCAGCAGTTACCGGCCTCCGGGTCTAGATCAGCCCCAGCATTTT
11 - TRBJ2-1 TRBV27 - CASRRNNEQFF TGTGCCAGCAGGCGAAACAATGAGCAGTTCTTC
16 - TRBJ1-1 TRBV9 - CASSVGLSGMNTEAFF TGTGCCAGCAGCGTTGGTCTTTCAGGGATGAACACTGAAGCTTTCTTT
15 - TRBJ2-1 TRBV7-2 TRBD1 CASSSIFGTGFEQFF TGTGCCAGCAGCTCCATTTTCGGGACAGGGTTTGAGCAGTTCTTC
15 - TRBJ1-2 TRBV5-1 TRBD1 CASSQGGGSNYGYTF TGCGCCAGCAGCCAGGGGGGAGGCAGTAACTATGGCTACACCTTC
16 once TRBJ1-6 TRBV30 TRBD1 CAWSQTGGSNNSPLHF TGTGCCTGGAGTCAAACAGGGGGCTCAAATAATTCACCCCTCCACTTT